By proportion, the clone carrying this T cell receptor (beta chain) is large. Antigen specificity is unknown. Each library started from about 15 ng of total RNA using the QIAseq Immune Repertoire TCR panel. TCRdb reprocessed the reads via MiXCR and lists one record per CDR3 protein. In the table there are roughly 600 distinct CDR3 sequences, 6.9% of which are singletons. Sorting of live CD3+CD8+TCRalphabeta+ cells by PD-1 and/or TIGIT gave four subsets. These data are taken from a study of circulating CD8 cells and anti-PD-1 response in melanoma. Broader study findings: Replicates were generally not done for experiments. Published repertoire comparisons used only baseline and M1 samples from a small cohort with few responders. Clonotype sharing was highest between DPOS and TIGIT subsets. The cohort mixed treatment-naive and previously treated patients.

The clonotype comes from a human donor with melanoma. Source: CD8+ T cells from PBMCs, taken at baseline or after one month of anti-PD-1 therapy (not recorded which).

The CDR3 here is CASSPTSGGLDEQFF. The CDR3 region has the DNA TGTGCCAGCAGCCCGACTAGCGGGGGACTGGATGAGCAGTTCTTC. The chain employs TRBV7-3 and TRBJ2-1; 12 bases line up with TRBD2. Germline-derived CDR1 and CDR2 are SGHTA and FQGTGA. Losses at the gene ends were 5 bases for V and 8 bases for J; bases not matched to a gene: 7. The CDR3 extends over 15 amino acids.